This TCR beta chain was sequenced during a study of T cell clonality in common variable immunodeficiency. Assay: immunoSEQ multiplex PCR; the TCRdb copy retains only in-frame clones and omits some. Listed for the sample are about 42,000 clones, none seen a single time. This clone was seen repeatedly, ten times or more. The CDR3 goes on 3 residues after the read ends, and that part is filled in from the germline J gene. V was shortened by 7 bases and J by 1 base, with 9 bases between the two germline ends. CDR1 and CDR2 from the germline V gene are SNHLY and FYNNEI. The length of the CDR3 is 13 residues.

The chain couples TRBV2 to TRBJ2-3, with a weak D call TRBD2 (5 bases). The sample consisted of peripheral blood mononuclear cells. This TCR was recovered from a person aged 18-69 years in good health. The part of the CDR3 DNA that was read is TGTGCCAGCAAGGTCGGGGGCACAGATACG. Translation gives CASKVGGTDT. The CDR3 as a whole reads CASKVGGTDTQYF.